This T cell receptor (beta chain) emerged from a study of graft-versus-host responses after intestinal transplantation. Study summary: Each patient got anti-thymocyte globulin induction, then tacrolimus and steroids for approximately three years. Study observations and caveats: Those patients showing graft-donor T cell macrochimerism displayed high graft-versus-host to host-versus-graft clonal ratios in allografts.

A note on this clone: What it binds is unknown.

Assay used: immunoSEQ multiplex PCR; TCRdb lists only in-frame clones, some missing. The data contain about 100,000 clones, roughly 86% of them singletons. The specimen comprised unstimulated CD4+ T cells sorted from spleen or lymph node cells, sampled before transplant. This TCR came from a human donor who was the organ donor for an intestinal transplant.

CDR3 coding DNA: TGTGCCAGCAGCTTGGGTTATGGCTACACCTTC. Amino acid sequence: CASSLGYGYTF. The rearrangement uses TRBV5-4 and TRBJ1-2; D is unresolved. V lost 0 bases and J 5 bases, leaving 2 bases between the germline ends. Germline-derived CDR1 and CDR2 are SGHNT and YYREEE (reference sequence). The CDR3 length is 11 residues.